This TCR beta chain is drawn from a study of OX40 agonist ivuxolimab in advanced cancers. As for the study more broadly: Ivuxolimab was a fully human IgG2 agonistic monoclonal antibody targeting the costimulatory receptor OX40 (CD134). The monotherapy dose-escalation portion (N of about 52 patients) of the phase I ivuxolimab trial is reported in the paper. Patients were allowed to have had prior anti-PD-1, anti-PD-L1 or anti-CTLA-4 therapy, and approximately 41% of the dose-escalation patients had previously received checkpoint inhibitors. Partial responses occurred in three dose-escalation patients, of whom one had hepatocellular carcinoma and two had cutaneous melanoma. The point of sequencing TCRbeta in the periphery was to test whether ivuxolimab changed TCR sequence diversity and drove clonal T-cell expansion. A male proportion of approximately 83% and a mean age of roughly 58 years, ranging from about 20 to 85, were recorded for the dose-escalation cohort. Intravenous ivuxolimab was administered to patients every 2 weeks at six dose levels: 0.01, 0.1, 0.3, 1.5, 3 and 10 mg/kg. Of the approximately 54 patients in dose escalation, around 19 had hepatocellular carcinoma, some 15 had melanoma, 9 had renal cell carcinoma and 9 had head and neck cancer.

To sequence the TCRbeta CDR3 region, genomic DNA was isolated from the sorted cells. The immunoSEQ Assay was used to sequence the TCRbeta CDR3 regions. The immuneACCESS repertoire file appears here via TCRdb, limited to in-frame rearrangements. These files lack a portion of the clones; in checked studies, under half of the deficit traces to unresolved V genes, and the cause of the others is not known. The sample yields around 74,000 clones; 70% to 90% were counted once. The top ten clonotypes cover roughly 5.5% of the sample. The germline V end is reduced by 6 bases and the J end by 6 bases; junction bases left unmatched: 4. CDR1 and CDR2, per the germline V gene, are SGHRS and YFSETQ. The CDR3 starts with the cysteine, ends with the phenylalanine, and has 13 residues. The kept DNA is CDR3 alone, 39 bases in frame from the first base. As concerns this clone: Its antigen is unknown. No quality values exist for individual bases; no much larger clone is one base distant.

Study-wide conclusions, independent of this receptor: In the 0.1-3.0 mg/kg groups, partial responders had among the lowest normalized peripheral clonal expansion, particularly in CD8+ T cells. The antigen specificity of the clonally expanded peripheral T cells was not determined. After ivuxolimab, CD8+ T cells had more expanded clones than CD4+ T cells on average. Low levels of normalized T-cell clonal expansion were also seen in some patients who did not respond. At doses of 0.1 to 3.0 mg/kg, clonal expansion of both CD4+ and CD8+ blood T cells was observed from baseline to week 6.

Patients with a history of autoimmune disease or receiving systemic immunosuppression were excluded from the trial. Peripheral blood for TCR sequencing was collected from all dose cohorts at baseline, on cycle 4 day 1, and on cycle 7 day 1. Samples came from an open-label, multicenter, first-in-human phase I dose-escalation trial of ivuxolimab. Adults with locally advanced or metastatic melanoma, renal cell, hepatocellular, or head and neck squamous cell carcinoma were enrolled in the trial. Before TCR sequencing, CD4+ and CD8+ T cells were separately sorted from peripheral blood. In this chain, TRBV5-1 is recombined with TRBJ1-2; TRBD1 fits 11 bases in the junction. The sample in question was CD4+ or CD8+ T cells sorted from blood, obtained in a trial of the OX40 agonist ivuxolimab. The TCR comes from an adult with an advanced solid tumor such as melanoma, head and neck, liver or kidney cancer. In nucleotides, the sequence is TGCGCCAGCACCGGGACAGGGGGTCATGGCTACACCTTC. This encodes CASTGTGGHGYTF.